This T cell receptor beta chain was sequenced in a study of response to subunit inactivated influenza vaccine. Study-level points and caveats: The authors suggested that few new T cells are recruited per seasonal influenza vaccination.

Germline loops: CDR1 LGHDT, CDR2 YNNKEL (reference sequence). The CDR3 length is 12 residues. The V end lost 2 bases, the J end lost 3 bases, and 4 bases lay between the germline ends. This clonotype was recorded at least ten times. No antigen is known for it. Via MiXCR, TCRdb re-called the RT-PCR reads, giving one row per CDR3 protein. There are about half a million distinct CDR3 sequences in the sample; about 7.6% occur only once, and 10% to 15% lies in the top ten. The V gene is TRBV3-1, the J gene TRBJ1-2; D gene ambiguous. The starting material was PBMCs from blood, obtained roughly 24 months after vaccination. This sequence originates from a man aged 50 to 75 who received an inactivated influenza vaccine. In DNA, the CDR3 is TGTGCCAGCAGCCAACCGGACTATGGCTACACCTTC. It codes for CASSQPDYGYTF.